These T cell receptor beta chains were read from a single sample in a study of blood T cell repertoires in COVID-19. Sequencing used immunoSEQ multiplex PCR; TCRdb keeps in-frame clones, though not all of them. Among 57,000 or so clones listed, about three quarters were seen once. Sequencing was carried out using peripheral blood. The receptors shown here come from a man in his fifties with active or convalescent COVID-19. The conserved cysteine and the conserved F or W are not part of the CDR3 here.

TRBJ1-5	TRBV6-5	ASTEDSSQPQH
TRBJ1-2	TRBV7-3	ASSRGGDYGYT
TRBJ2-7	TRBV7-9	ASSLGGVYEQY
TRBJ1-5	TRBV6-5	ASAGFSNQPQH
TRBJ2-5	TRBV7-9	ASSLVIVHQETQY
TRBJ1-1	TRBV6-5	ASSSTDRVPNTEAF
TRBJ2-7	TRBV24-1	ATSDPANTGHHLSYEQY
TRBJ1-4	TRBV12-5	ASGSNWDRNEKLF
TRBJ1-3	TRBV6-5	ASSPQGNSGNTIY
TRBJ2-7	TRBV15	ATSKTGFRNYEQY
TRBJ1-1	TRBV7-2	ASSLEGGRAF
TRBJ2-5	TRBV3-1/TRBV3-2	ASSQASGRARETQY
TRBJ2-7	TRBV27	ASSLGGGISYEQY
TRBJ2-3	TRBV7-8	ASSTSLAGQHTDTQY
TRBJ2-3	TRBV7-9	ASSPKASGRRTDTQY
TRBJ2-3	TRBV28	ASSPSSGSGTDTQY
TRBJ2-7	TRBV6-5	ASRETGTNEQY
TRBJ2-3	TRBV5-1	AGGLAGPTDTQY
TRBJ1-5	TRBV6-5	ASRQGQPQH
TRBJ2-7	TRBV2	ASGGRVLDEQY
TRBJ2-1	TRBV6-4	ASAYNPGGHNEQF
TRBJ2-5	TRBV6-5	ASSYGSGMETQY
TRBJ2-7	TRBV19	ASSNFPGEQY
TRBJ2-1	TRBV5-4	ASSSRGQAGTSGRARQF
TRBJ2-7	TRBV5-1	ASSLGGTGGYEQY